Below are 9 T cell receptor beta chains sequenced from a single sample in a study of T cell changes during pregnancy in multiple sclerosis. Some clones are missing from TCRdb's copy, which holds only in-frame ones; the method was immunoSEQ multiplex PCR. The sample consists of about 38,000 clones, more than 85% of them appearing once. Sequences were derived from CD8+ T cells from peripheral blood mononuclear cells, sampled after pregnancy. These TCRs come from a female donor with multiple sclerosis, enrolled in a pregnancy study.

The rearrangement uses TRBV16 and TRBJ1-1, with no clear D. V gave up 1 base and J gave up 7 bases, with 4 bases separating them. The CDR3 is made up of 11 amino acids. CDR1 and CDR2 (germline): KGHSY, FQNENV. CDR3 bases: TGTGCCAGCAGCCAATTATATGAAGCTTTCTTT. Encoded protein: CASSQLYEAFF.

The rearrangement links TRBV27 to TRBJ1-2; a weak D match, TRBD1 (6 bases). Germline V lookup: CDR1 MNHEY, CDR2 SMNVEV (reference sequence). This CDR3 is built from 14 residues. Trimming stripped 6 bases from V and 4 bases from J, with 15 bases between. The CDR3 DNA follows: TGTGCCAGCAGCCCCTCCGGGACAATCTATGGCTACACCTTC. Translated: CASSPSGTIYGYTF.

The CDR3 region has the DNA TGCGCCAGCAGCCAAGTACATACCTCCTACGAGCAGTACTTC. It specifies CASSQVHTSYEQYF. The V gene is TRBV4-1, the J gene TRBJ2-7, with no clear D. Germline assignment: CDR1 MGHRA and CDR2 YSYEKL. Trimming pared 1 base from V and 0 bases from J, leaving 7 bases between. The CDR3 is made up of 14 amino acids.

There are a few counts of this clone. V is TRBV27 and J is TRBJ1-1; TRBD1 agrees at 7 bases. V lost 6 bases to trimming and J lost 6 bases; unmatched junction nucleotides: 4. Germline lookup yields CDR1 MNHEY and CDR2 SMNVEV (reference sequence). CDR3 length: 12 amino acids. CDR3 coding DNA: TGTGCCAGCAGCCGAGGACAGGCTGAAGCTTTCTTT. Its translation is CASSRGQAEAFF.

The chain has TRBV2 and TRBJ2-2; 13 bases map to TRBD2. CDR1 is SNHLY, CDR2 FYNNEI, per germline. V lost 6 bases to trimming and J lost 7 bases; unmatched junction nucleotides: 8. The CDR3 runs 16 residues. This chain's CDR3 is CASSNGLAGAVGELFF. The DNA of the CDR3 is TGTGCCAGCAGCAACGGACTAGCGGGAGCCGTCGGGGAGCTGTTTTTT.

This clone was seen once. CDR3 coding DNA: TGTGCCAGCAGCCCACAGGGGGCGGCAGATACGCAGTATTTT. It translates to CASSPQGAADTQYF. The chain combines TRBV9 with TRBJ2-3, with TRBD1 matching 9 bases. CDR3 length: 14 residues. Looked up from germline, CDR1 is SGDLS and CDR2 is YYNGEE. The V and J ends lost 4 bases and 4 bases, in that order; junction bases with no gene match: 4.

The chain carries TRBV19 and TRBJ1-2, with D possibly TRBD1 on 5 matching bases. Trimming stripped 6 bases from V and 4 bases from J, with 21 bases between. The germline V gene has CDR1 LNHDA and CDR2 SQIVND (reference sequence). This CDR3 is built from 16 residues. The CDR3 coding sequence is TGTGCCAGTAGAGAAATTTCGACAGCCCGAGGCTATGGCTACACCTTC. Its translation: CASREISTARGYGYTF. Full variable domain (rest looked up from reference TRBV19 and TRBJ1-2): DGGITQSPKYLFRKEGQNVTLSCEQNLNHDAMYWYRQDPGQGLRLIYYSQIVNDFQKGDIAEGYSVSREKKESFPLTVTSAQKNPTAFYLCASREISTARGYGYTFGSGTRLTVV.

J is TRBJ2-7 and V is TRBV20-1; no clear D. Per the germline V gene, CDR1 is DFQATT and CDR2 is SNEGSKA (reference sequence). V dropped 5 bases and J dropped 4 bases, with 9 bases sitting between them. The CDR3 runs 11 residues. The CDR3 DNA is TGCAGTGCTCTTTTAGCTTACGAGCAGTACTTC. Translating it yields CSALLAYEQYF.

The chain links TRBV7-8 to TRBJ2-1; maybe TRBD2 (5 bases). Germline V CDR1 and CDR2: SGHVS, FQNEAQ. Deletions cut 4 bases from V and 6 bases from J, with 7 bases between. The CDR3 extends over 12 amino acids. CDR3 DNA sequence: TGTGCCAGCAGCTGGAGGTCCAATGAGCAGTTCTTC. Protein product: CASSWRSNEQFF.